The rows below give T cell receptor beta chains drawn from one sample of a study of cytomegalovirus exposure and HLA in healthy donors. The table came from immunoSEQ multiplex PCR; TCRdb's copy has only in-frame clones and leaves some out. Listed are around 97,000 clones; about 3% falls within the top ten. The sequenced material came from PBMCs. Every receptor here comes from a man aged 40-50 years in good health and CMV-seronegative. The CDR3 runs from the conserved cysteine through the conserved F or W. The order of the fields is V gene, D gene, J gene, CDR3 protein, CDR3 DNA. The D gene is left open where the match is weak.

v_gene: TRBV19; d_gene: NA; j_gene: TRBJ2-2; CDR3aa: CASSISGYGGELFF; CDR3nt: TGTGCCAGTAGTATATCAGGGTACGGCGGGGAGCTGTTTTTT
v_gene: TRBV4-1; d_gene: NA; j_gene: TRBJ2-7; CDR3aa: CASSPRGSEGDEQYF; CDR3nt: TGCGCCAGCAGCCCTCGAGGTAGCGAGGGGGATGAGCAGTACTTC
v_gene: TRBV18; d_gene: TRBD1; j_gene: TRBJ1-1; CDR3aa: CASSPREGQENTEAFF; CDR3nt: TGTGCCAGCTCACCACGTGAAGGACAGGAGAACACTGAAGCTTTCTTT
v_gene: TRBV10-2; d_gene: TRBD1; j_gene: TRBJ1-2; CDR3aa: CASRMTGTHGYTF; CDR3nt: TGCGCCAGCAGGATGACAGGGACACACGGCTACACCTTC
v_gene: TRBV2; d_gene: NA; j_gene: TRBJ2-7; CDR3aa: CASRVQGKDEQYF; CDR3nt: TGTGCCAGCAGGGTACAGGGTAAGGATGAGCAGTACTTC
v_gene: TRBV5-5; d_gene: NA; j_gene: TRBJ2-7; CDR3aa: CASSGWRGSSVGEQYF; CDR3nt: TGTGCCAGCAGCGGGTGGAGAGGGTCGTCGGTGGGCGAGCAGTACTTC
v_gene: TRBV21-1; d_gene: NA; j_gene: TRBJ1-2; CDR3aa: CASSNRGPNYGYTF; CDR3nt: TGTGCCAGCAGCAACAGGGGCCCGAACTATGGCTACACCTTC
v_gene: TRBV5-8; d_gene: NA; j_gene: TRBJ1-3; CDR3aa: CASSLLGRQSGNTIYF; CDR3nt: TGTGCCAGCAGCTTGTTGGGCAGGCAATCTGGAAACACCATATATTTT
v_gene: TRBV5-4; d_gene: TRBD1; j_gene: TRBJ2-1; CDR3aa: CASSFRQGSYNEQFF; CDR3nt: TGTGCCAGCAGCTTCAGACAGGGTTCCTACAATGAGCAGTTCTTC
v_gene: TRBV29-1; d_gene: NA; j_gene: TRBJ1-2; CDR3aa: CSVQKQNANYGYTF; CDR3nt: TGCAGCGTTCAGAAACAGAACGCTAACTATGGCTACACCTTC
v_gene: TRBV7-2; d_gene: TRBD1; j_gene: TRBJ1-4; CDR3aa: CASSLTGANEKLFF; CDR3nt: TGTGCCAGCAGTTTAACAGGGGCCAATGAAAAACTGTTTTTT
v_gene: TRBV7-9; d_gene: TRBD1; j_gene: TRBJ2-7; CDR3aa: CASSLAQGFSDEQYF; CDR3nt: TGTGCCAGCAGCTTAGCACAGGGGTTTTCGGACGAGCAGTACTTC
v_gene: TRBV18; d_gene: TRBD2; j_gene: TRBJ2-3; CDR3aa: CASSGGTSGSDTQYF; CDR3nt: TGTGCCAGCTCAGGCGGGACTAGCGGGAGTGATACGCAGTATTTT
v_gene: TRBV27; d_gene: TRBD1; j_gene: TRBJ2-7; CDR3aa: CASSLTGQTYYEQYF; CDR3nt: TGTGCCAGCAGTCTTACGGGACAGACTTACTACGAGCAGTACTTC
v_gene: TRBV6-6; d_gene: TRBD1; j_gene: TRBJ1-5; CDR3aa: CASSPRQGPHQPQHF; CDR3nt: TGTGCCAGCAGTCCCCGACAGGGCCCGCATCAGCCCCAGCATTTT
v_gene: TRBV6-5; d_gene: NA; j_gene: TRBJ2-7; CDR3aa: CASSPQGREQYF; CDR3nt: TGTGCCAGCAGTCCACAGGGACGCGAGCAGTACTTC
v_gene: TRBV5-4; d_gene: TRBD2; j_gene: TRBJ2-5; CDR3aa: CASSTSVGETQYF; CDR3nt: TGTGCCAGCAGCACTAGCGTAGGGGAGACCCAGTACTTC
v_gene: TRBV11-2; d_gene: TRBD1; j_gene: TRBJ2-4; CDR3aa: CASSLDRGSDIQYF; CDR3nt: TGTGCCAGCAGCTTGGACAGGGGTTCGGACATTCAGTACTTC
v_gene: TRBV19; d_gene: TRBD2; j_gene: TRBJ2-1; CDR3aa: CASRGWGGKSYNEQFF; CDR3nt: TGTGCCAGTAGAGGTTGGGGAGGGAAGTCCTACAATGAGCAGTTCTTC
v_gene: TRBV29-1; d_gene: NA; j_gene: TRBJ2-5; CDR3aa: CSVGVGGETQYF; CDR3nt: TGCAGCGTTGGAGTTGGCGGAGAGACCCAGTACTTC
v_gene: TRBV30; d_gene: NA; j_gene: TRBJ2-5; CDR3aa: CAWSGARSTQYF; CDR3nt: TGTGCCTGGAGCGGAGCCCGAAGCACCCAGTACTTC
v_gene: TRBV7-9; d_gene: TRBD1; j_gene: TRBJ1-1; CDR3aa: CASSLAGGAREAFF; CDR3nt: TGTGCCAGCAGCTTAGCAGGGGGCGCACGGGAAGCTTTCTTT
v_gene: TRBV7-9; d_gene: TRBD1; j_gene: TRBJ1-2; CDR3aa: CASSFSDRDNYGYTF; CDR3nt: TGTGCCAGCAGCTTCTCGGACAGGGACAACTATGGCTACACCTTC
v_gene: TRBV27; d_gene: NA; j_gene: TRBJ2-7; CDR3aa: CASSLFARQSYEQYF; CDR3nt: TGTGCCAGCAGTTTGTTCGCACGACAGTCCTACGAGCAGTACTTC
v_gene: TRBV5-1; d_gene: TRBD1; j_gene: TRBJ1-1; CDR3aa: CASSPGQGLPRMNTEAFF; CDR3nt: TGCGCCAGCAGTCCGGGACAGGGATTACCCCGGATGAACACTGAAGCTTTCTTT
v_gene: TRBV7-2; d_gene: TRBD1; j_gene: TRBJ2-4; CDR3aa: CASSRGRQGAWYF; CDR3nt: TGTGCCAGCAGCCGAGGAAGACAGGGGGCTTGGTACTTC
v_gene: TRBV6-5; d_gene: TRBD1; j_gene: TRBJ2-1; CDR3aa: CASRYLRGNEQFF; CDR3nt: TGTGCCAGCAGATACCTCAGGGGGAATGAGCAGTTCTTC
v_gene: TRBV7-9; d_gene: TRBD2; j_gene: TRBJ2-1; CDR3aa: CASSRFLAGGNEQFF; CDR3nt: TGTGCCAGCAGCCGATTTCTAGCGGGAGGCAATGAGCAGTTCTTC
v_gene: TRBV19; d_gene: TRBD1; j_gene: TRBJ1-4; CDR3aa: CASSIRTGEGTNEKLFF; CDR3nt: TGTGCCAGTAGTATTCGAACAGGGGAAGGAACTAATGAAAAACTGTTTTTT
v_gene: TRBV4-1; d_gene: NA; j_gene: TRBJ2-7; CDR3aa: CASSRTETGARSYEQYF; CDR3nt: TGCGCCAGCAGCCGCACAGAGACAGGCGCCCGCTCCTACGAGCAGTACTTC
v_gene: TRBV5-1; d_gene: NA; j_gene: TRBJ1-4; CDR3aa: CASSLGFQGSNEKLFF; CDR3nt: TGCGCCAGCAGCTTGGGTTTTCAGGGCTCTAATGAAAAACTGTTTTTT
v_gene: TRBV30; d_gene: TRBD2; j_gene: TRBJ2-1; CDR3aa: CAWTPLAGVNNEQFF; CDR3nt: TGTGCCTGGACCCCTCTAGCGGGAGTAAACAATGAGCAGTTCTTC
v_gene: TRBV7-9; d_gene: TRBD1; j_gene: TRBJ2-7; CDR3aa: CASSLQGTATYEQYF; CDR3nt: TGTGCCAGCAGCTTACAAGGGACAGCCACCTACGAGCAGTACTTC
v_gene: TRBV4-3; d_gene: NA; j_gene: TRBJ1-5; CDR3aa: CASSQEAGRQPQHF; CDR3nt: TGCGCCAGCAGCCAAGAGGCAGGGCGGCAGCCCCAGCATTTT
v_gene: TRBV5-8; d_gene: NA; j_gene: TRBJ2-3; CDR3aa: CASSFRADTQYF; CDR3nt: TGTGCCAGCAGCTTTCGAGCAGATACGCAGTATTTT
v_gene: TRBV9; d_gene: TRBD2; j_gene: TRBJ2-3; CDR3aa: CASSERELALRTDTQYF; CDR3nt: TGTGCCAGCAGCGAGAGAGAACTAGCGCTACGCACAGATACGCAGTATTTT
v_gene: TRBV2; d_gene: NA; j_gene: TRBJ2-1; CDR3aa: CASSEVMGASSSYNEQFF; CDR3nt: TGTGCCAGCAGTGAAGTTATGGGGGCCTCGAGCTCCTACAATGAGCAGTTCTTC
v_gene: TRBV11-3; d_gene: NA; j_gene: TRBJ2-1; CDR3aa: CASSLSRGSYNEQFF; CDR3nt: TGTGCCAGCAGCTTATCCCGAGGTAGCTACAATGAGCAGTTCTTC
v_gene: TRBV13; d_gene: TRBD2; j_gene: TRBJ2-7; CDR3aa: CASRLAGGNHEQYF; CDR3nt: TGTGCCAGCCGACTAGCGGGGGGGAACCACGAGCAGTACTTC
v_gene: TRBV6-1; d_gene: TRBD1; j_gene: TRBJ2-7; CDR3aa: CASRPQGADREQYF; CDR3nt: TGTGCCAGCAGACCACAGGGGGCGGATAGGGAGCAGTACTTC
v_gene: TRBV4-1; d_gene: NA; j_gene: TRBJ1-2; CDR3aa: CASSQDRTVANYGYTF; CDR3nt: TGCGCCAGCAGCCAAGATCGGACAGTTGCTAACTATGGCTACACCTTC
v_gene: TRBV18; d_gene: NA; j_gene: TRBJ2-2; CDR3aa: CASSGQDTGELFF; CDR3nt: TGTGCCAGCTCAGGACAAGACACCGGGGAGCTGTTTTTT
v_gene: TRBV7-9; d_gene: TRBD2; j_gene: TRBJ2-1; CDR3aa: CASSRIGTRGYNEQFF; CDR3nt: TGTGCCAGCAGCCGAATCGGGACTAGGGGGTACAATGAGCAGTTCTTC
v_gene: TRBV4-3; d_gene: TRBD2; j_gene: TRBJ2-1; CDR3aa: CASSQEVSGSSYNEQFF; CDR3nt: TGCGCCAGCAGCCAAGAAGTTAGCGGGAGCTCCTACAATGAGCAGTTCTTC
v_gene: TRBV25-1; d_gene: NA; j_gene: TRBJ1-3; CDR3aa: CASSEIFWWLQGNTIYF; CDR3nt: TGTGCCAGCAGTGAAATTTTTTGGTGGCTTCAGGGAAACACCATATATTTT
v_gene: TRBV7-9; d_gene: NA; j_gene: TRBJ2-7; CDR3aa: CASKKIGTLAGSYPSEQYF; CDR3nt: TGTGCCAGCAAAAAAATCGGCACTTTGGCGGGATCGTACCCGTCGGAGCAGTACTTC
v_gene: TRBV27; d_gene: TRBD1; j_gene: TRBJ2-3; CDR3aa: CASSSPGTAGGTDTQYF; CDR3nt: TGTGCCAGCAGTTCTCCCGGGACAGCCGGGGGCACAGATACGCAGTATTTT
v_gene: TRBV5-1; d_gene: TRBD1; j_gene: TRBJ1-5; CDR3aa: CASSSGTGSNQPQHF; CDR3nt: TGCGCCAGCAGCTCCGGGACAGGAAGCAATCAGCCCCAGCATTTT
v_gene: TRBV5-6; d_gene: NA; j_gene: TRBJ2-7; CDR3aa: CASSFFGTVSYEQYF; CDR3nt: TGTGCCAGCAGCTTTTTCGGGACTGTTTCCTACGAGCAGTACTTC
v_gene: TRBV10-1; d_gene: NA; j_gene: TRBJ2-3; CDR3aa: CASSEGSKQHPYF; CDR3nt: TGCGCCAGCAGTGAGGGGTCCAAACAGCACCCGTATTTT
v_gene: TRBV6-4; d_gene: NA; j_gene: TRBJ1-1; CDR3aa: CASSDNIGVLKYTEAFF; CDR3nt: TGTGCCAGCAGTGACAATATCGGGGTCCTTAAATACACTGAAGCTTTCTTT
v_gene: TRBV7-9; d_gene: TRBD2; j_gene: TRBJ2-1; CDR3aa: CASSSQSGRAFDEQFF; CDR3nt: TGTGCCAGCAGCTCACAGAGCGGGAGGGCCTTCGATGAGCAGTTCTTC
v_gene: TRBV6-1; d_gene: NA; j_gene: TRBJ1-4; CDR3aa: CASSTQGPNEKLFF; CDR3nt: TGTGCCAGCAGTACACAGGGACCTAATGAAAAACTGTTTTTT
v_gene: TRBV2; d_gene: NA; j_gene: TRBJ1-2; CDR3aa: CASSAAGMNGYTF; CDR3nt: TGTGCCAGCAGTGCGGCAGGAATGAATGGCTACACCTTC
v_gene: TRBV7-8; d_gene: NA; j_gene: TRBJ2-6; CDR3aa: CASSWGLAVSGANVLTF; CDR3nt: TGTGCCAGCAGCTGGGGGCTAGCTGTTTCTGGGGCCAACGTCCTGACTTTC
v_gene: TRBV11-2; d_gene: TRBD1; j_gene: TRBJ1-2; CDR3aa: CASSSGTDYGYTF; CDR3nt: TGTGCCAGCAGTTCCGGGACAGACTATGGCTACACCTTC